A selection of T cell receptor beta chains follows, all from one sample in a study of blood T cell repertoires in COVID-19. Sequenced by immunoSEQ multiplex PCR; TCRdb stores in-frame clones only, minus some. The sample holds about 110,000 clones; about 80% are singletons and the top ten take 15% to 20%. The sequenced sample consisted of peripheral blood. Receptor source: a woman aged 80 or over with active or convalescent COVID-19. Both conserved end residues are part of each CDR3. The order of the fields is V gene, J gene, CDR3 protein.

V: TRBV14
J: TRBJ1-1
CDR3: CASSQDVWWGGTEAFF

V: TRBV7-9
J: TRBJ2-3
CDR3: CASSFQGPDTQYF

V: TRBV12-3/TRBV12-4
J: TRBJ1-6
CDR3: CASSLGTASPLHF

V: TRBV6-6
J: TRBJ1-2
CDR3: CASSYYGQGYTF

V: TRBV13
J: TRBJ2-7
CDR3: CASSPGLAGVSYEQYF

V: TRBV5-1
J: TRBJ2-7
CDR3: CASSLAGRPGEQYF

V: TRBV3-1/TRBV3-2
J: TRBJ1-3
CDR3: CASTFRLFETGVCGNTIYF

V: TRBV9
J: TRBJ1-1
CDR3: CASSVTGILNTEAFF

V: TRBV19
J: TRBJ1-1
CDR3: CASSIGDFKGYYGNTEAFF

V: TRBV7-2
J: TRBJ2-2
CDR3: CASSSGPRGWTGELFF

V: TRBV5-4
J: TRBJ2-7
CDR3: CASSQQGFSYEQYF

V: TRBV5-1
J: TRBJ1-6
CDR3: CASSLDAGRGRSPLHF